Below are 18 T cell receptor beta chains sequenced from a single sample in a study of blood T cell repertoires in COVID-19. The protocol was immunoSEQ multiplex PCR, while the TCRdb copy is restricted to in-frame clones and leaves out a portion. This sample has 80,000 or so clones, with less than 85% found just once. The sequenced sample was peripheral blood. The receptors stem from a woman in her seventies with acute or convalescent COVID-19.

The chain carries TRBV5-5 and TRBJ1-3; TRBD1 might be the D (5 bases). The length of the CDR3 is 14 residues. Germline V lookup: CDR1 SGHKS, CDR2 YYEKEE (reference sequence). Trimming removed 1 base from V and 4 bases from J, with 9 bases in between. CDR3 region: CASSLSGYGNTIYF. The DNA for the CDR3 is TGTGCCAGCAGCTTGTCAGGGTACGGAAACACCATATATTTT.

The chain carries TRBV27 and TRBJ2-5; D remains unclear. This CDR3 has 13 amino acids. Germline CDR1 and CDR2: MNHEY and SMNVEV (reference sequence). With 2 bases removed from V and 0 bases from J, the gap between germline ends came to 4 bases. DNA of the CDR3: TGTGCCAGCAGTTTAGACAACCAAGAGACCCAGTACTTC. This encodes CASSLDNQETQYF.

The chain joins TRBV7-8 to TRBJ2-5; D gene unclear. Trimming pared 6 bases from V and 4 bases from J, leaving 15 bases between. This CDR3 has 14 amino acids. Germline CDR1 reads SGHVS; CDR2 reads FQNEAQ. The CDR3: CASRPPSNGETQYF. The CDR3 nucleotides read TGTGCCAGCAGACCCCCTAGTAATGGAGAGACCCAGTACTTC.

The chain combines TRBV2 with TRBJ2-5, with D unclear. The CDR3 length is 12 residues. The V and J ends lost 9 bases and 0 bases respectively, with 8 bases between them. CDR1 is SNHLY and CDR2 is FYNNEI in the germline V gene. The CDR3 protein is CASRHDQETQYF. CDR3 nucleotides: TGTGCCAGTAGACACGACCAAGAGACCCAGTACTTC.

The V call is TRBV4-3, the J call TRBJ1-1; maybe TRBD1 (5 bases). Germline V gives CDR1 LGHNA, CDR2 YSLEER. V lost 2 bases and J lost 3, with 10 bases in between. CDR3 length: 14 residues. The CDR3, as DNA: TGCGCCAGCAGCCAACGCCAGGGTTACACTGAAGCTTTCTTT. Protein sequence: CASSQRQGYTEAFF.

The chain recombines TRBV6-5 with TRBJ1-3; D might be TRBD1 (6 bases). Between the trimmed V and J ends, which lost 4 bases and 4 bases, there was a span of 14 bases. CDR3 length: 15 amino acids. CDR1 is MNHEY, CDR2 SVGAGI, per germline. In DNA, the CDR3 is TGTGCCAGCAGTTCCAGGGGTGGTGGAGGAAACACCATATATTTT. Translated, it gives CASSSRGGGGNTIYF.

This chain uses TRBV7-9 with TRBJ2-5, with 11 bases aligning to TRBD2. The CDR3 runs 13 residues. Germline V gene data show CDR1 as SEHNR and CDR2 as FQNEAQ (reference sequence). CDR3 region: CALGASGGKTQYF. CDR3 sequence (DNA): TGTGCTCTCGGGGCTAGCGGGGGGAAGACCCAGTACTTC.

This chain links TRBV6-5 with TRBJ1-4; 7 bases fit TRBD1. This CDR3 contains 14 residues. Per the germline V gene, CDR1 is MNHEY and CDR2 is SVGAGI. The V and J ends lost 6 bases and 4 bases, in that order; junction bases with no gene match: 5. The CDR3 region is CASRTGEYNEKLFF. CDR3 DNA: TGTGCCAGCAGAACAGGGGAATATAATGAAAAACTGTTTTTT.

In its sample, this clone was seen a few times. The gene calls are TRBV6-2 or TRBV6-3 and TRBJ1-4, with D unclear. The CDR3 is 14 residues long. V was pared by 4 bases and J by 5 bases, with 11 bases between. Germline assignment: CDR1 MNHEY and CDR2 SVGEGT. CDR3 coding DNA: TGTGCCAGCAGTTCAACAGAAGAGAATGAAAAACTGTTTTTT. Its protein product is CASSSTEENEKLFF.

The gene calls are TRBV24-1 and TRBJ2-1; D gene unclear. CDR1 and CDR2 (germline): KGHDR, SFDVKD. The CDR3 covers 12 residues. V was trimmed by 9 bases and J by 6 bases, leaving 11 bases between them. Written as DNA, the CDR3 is TGTGCCACCTCGGGTGATGTCAATGAGCAGTTCTTC. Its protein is CATSGDVNEQFF.

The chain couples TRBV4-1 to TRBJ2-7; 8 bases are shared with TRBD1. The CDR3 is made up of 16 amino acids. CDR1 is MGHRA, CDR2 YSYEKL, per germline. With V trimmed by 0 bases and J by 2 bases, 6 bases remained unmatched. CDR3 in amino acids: CASSQDKDRVAYEQYF. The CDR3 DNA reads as TGCGCCAGCAGCCAAGATAAGGACAGGGTCGCCTACGAGCAGTACTTC.

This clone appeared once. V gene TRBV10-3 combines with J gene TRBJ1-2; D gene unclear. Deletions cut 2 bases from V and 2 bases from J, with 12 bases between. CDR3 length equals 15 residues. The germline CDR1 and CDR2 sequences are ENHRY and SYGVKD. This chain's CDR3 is CAISEPPGKNYGYTF. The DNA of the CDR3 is TGTGCCATCAGTGAGCCCCCGGGTAAAAACTATGGCTACACCTTC.

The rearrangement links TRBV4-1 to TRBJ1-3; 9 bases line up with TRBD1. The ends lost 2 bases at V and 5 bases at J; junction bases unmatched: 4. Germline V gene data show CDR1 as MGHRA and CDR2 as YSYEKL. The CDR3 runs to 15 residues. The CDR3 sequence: CASSQPTGGRNTIYF. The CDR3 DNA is TGCGCCAGCAGCCAACCCACAGGGGGCCGAAACACCATATATTTT.

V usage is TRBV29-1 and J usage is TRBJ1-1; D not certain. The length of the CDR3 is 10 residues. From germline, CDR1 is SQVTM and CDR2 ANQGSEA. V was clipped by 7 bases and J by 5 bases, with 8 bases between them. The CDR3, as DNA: TGCAGCGCGGAATCTACTGAAGCTTTCTTT. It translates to CSAESTEAFF.

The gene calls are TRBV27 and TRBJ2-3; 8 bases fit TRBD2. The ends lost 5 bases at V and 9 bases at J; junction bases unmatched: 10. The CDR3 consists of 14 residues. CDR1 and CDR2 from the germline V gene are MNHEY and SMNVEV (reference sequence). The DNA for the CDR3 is TGTGCCAGCAGTAAGGGACTAAGCGGGGGCACGCAGTATTTT. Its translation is CASSKGLSGGTQYF.

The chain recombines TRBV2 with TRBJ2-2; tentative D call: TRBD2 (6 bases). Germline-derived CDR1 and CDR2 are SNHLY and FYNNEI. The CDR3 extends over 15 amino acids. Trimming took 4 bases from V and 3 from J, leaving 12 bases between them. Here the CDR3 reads CASSAPEGYTGELFF. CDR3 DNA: TGTGCCAGCAGTGCTCCGGAGGGGTACACCGGGGAGCTGTTTTTT.

The CDR3 DNA reads as TGCGCCAGCAGCCAAGCGGGAACCTATAAAGAGACCCAGTACTTC. Translated, it gives CASSQAGTYKETQYF. The chain carries TRBV4-1 and TRBJ2-5, with D maybe TRBD2 (5 bases). Germline loops: CDR1 MGHRA, CDR2 YSYEKL. CDR3 length: 15 residues. Between the trimmed V and J ends, which lost 1 base and 3 bases, there was a span of 12 bases.

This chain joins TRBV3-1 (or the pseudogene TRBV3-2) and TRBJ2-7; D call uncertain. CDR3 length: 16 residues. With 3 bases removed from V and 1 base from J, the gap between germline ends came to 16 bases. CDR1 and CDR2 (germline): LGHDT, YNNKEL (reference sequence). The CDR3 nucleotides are TGTGCCAGCAGCCAGATCCTTGTGGCTAGTTCCTACGAGCAGTACTTC. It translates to CASSQILVASSYEQYF.